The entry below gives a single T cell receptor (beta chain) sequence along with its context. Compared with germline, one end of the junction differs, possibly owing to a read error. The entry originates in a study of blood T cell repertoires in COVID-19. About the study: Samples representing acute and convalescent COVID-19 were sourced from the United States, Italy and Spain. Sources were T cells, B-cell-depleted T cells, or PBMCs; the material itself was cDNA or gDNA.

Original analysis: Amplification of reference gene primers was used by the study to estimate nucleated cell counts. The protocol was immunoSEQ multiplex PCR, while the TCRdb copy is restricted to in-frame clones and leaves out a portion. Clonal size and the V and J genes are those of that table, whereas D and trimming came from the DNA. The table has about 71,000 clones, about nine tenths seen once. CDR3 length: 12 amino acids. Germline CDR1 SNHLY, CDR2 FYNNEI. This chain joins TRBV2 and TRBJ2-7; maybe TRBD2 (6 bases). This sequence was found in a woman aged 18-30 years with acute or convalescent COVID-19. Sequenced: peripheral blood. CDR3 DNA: TGTGCCAGCACAGCACAGGCGGGAAGTCGGCACTTC. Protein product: CASTAQAGSRHF.